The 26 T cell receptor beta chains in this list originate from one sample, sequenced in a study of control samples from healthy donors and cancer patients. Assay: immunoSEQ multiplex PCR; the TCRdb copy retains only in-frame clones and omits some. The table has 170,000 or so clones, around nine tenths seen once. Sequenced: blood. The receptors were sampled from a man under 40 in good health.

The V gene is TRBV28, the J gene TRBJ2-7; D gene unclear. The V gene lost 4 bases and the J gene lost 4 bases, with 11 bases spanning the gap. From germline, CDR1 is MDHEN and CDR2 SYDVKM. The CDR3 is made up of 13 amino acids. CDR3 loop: CASSSRVSYEQYF. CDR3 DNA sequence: TGTGCCAGCAGTTCCCGGGTCTCATACGAGCAGTACTTC.

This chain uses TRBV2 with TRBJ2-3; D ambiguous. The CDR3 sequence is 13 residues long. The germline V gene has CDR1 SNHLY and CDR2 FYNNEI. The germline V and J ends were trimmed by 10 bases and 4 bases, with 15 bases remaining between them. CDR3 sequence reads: CAIRNYGPDTQYF. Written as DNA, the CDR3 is TGTGCCATCAGGAACTACGGCCCAGATACGCAGTATTTT.

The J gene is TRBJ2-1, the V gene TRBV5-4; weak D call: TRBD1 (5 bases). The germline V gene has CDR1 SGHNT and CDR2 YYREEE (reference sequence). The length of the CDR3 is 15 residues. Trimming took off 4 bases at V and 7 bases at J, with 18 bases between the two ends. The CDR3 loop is CASSPAMGPENEQFF. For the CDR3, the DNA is TGTGCCAGCAGCCCCGCAATGGGGCCGGAGAATGAGCAGTTCTTC.

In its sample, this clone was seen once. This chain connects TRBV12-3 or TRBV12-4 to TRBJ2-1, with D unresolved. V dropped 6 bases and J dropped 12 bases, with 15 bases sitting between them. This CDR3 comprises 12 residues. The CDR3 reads CASSLDRSRQFF. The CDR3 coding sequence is TGTGCCAGCAGCTTGGATCGGTCTAGGCAGTTCTTC.

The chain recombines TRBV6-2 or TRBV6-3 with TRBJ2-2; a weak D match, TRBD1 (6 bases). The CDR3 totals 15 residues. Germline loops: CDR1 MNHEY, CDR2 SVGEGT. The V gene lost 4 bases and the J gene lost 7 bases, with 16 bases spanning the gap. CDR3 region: CASSFPTGTGGELFF. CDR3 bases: TGTGCCAGCAGTTTCCCTACAGGGACGGGCGGGGAGCTGTTTTTT.

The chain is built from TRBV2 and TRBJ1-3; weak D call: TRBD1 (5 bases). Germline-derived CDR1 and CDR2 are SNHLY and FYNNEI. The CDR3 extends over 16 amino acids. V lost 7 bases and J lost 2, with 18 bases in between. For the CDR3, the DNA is TGTGCCAGCACCCCTGGAGGGGTTAGGGCTGGAAACACCATATATTTT. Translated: CASTPGGVRAGNTIYF.

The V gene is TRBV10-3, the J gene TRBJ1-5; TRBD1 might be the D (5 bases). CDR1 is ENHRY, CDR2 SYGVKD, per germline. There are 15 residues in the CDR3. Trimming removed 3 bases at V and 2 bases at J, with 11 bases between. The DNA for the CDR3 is TGTGCCATCAGTGATGGGGGTTCCCGCAATCAGCCCCAGCATTTT. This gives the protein CAISDGGSRNQPQHF.

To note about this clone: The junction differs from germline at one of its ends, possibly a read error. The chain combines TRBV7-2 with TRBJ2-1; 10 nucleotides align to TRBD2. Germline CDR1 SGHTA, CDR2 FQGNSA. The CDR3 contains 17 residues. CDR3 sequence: CASSPRTSGASHNEQFF. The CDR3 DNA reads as TGTGCCAGCAGCCCCCGGACTAGCGGTGCCTCCCACAATGAGCAGTTCTTC.

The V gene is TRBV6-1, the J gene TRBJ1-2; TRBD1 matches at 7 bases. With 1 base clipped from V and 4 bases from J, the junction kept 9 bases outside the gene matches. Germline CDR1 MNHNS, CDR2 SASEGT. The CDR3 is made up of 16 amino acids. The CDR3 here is CASSEESDRVSYGYTF. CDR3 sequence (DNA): TGTGCCAGCAGTGAAGAGTCAGACAGGGTTTCCTATGGCTACACCTTC.

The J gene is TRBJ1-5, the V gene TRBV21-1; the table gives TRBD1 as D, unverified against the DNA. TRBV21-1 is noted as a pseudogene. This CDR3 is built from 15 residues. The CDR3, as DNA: TGTGCCAGCAGCTCACAGGATAGAGGCAATCAGCCCCAGCATTTT. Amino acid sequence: CASSSQDRGNQPQHF.

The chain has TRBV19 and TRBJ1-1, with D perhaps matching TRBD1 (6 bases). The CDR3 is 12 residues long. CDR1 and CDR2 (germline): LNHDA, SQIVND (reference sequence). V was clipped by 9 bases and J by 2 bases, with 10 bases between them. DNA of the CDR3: TGTGCCAGCCGGACAGTCAACACTGAAGCTTTCTTT. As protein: CASRTVNTEAFF.

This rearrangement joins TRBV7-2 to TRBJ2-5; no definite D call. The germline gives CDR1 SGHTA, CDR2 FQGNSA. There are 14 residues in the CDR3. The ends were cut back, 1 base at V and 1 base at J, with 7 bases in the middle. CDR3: CASSLGPAQETQYF. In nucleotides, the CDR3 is TGTGCCAGCAGCTTAGGGCCGGCCCAAGAGACCCAGTACTTC.

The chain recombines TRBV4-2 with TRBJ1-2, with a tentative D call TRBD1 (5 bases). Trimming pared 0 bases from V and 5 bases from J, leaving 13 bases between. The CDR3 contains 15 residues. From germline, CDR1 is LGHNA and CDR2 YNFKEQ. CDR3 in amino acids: CASSQEDRNPYGYTF. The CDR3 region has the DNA TGTGCCAGCAGCCAAGAAGACAGAAACCCGTATGGCTACACCTTC.

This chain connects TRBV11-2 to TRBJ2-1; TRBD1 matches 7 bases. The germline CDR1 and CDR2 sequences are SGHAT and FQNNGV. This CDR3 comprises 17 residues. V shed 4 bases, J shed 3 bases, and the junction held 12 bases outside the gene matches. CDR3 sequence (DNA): TGTGCCAGCAGCTCTAACAGGGGCCAGAGATACTACAATGAGCAGTTCTTC. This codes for CASSSNRGQRYYNEQFF.

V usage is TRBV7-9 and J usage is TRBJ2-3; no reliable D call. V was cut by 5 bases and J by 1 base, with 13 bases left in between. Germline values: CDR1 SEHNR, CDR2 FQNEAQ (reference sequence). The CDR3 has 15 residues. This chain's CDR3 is CASSPGRFGTDTQYF. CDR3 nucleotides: TGTGCCAGCAGCCCCGGGCGGTTCGGCACAGATACGCAGTATTTT.

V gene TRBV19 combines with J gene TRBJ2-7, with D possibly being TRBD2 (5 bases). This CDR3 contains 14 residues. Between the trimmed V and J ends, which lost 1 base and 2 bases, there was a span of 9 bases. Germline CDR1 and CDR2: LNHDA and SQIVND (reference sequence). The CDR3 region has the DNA TGTGCCAGTAGTATAGGAGTGGAGGCCTACGAGCAGTACTTC. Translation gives CASSIGVEAYEQYF.

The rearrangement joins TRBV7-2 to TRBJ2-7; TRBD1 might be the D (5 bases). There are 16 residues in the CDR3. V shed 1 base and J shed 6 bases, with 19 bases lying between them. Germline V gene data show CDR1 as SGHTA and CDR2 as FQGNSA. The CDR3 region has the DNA TGTGCCAGCAGCTTAGATTCAAGGCCAGGGCGGATCGAGCAGTACTTC. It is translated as CASSLDSRPGRIEQYF.

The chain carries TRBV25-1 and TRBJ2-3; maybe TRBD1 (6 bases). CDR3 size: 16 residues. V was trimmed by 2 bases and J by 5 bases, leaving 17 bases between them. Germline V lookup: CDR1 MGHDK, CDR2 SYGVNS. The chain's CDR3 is CASSERVAGEGDTQYF. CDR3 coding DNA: TGTGCCAGCAGTGAAAGGGTGGCAGGGGAAGGAGATACGCAGTATTTT. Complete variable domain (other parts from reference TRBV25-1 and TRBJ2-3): EADIYQTPRYLVIGTGKKITLECSQTMGHDKMYWYQQDPGMELHLIHYSYGVNSTEKGDLSSESTVSRIRTEHFPLTLESARPSHTSQYLCASSERVAGEGDTQYFGPGTRLTVL.

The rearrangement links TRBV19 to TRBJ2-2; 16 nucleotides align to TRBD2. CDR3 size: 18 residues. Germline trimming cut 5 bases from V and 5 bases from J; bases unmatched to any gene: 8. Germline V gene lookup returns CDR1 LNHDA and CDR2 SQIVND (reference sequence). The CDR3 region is CASSAPGTSGRVTGELFF. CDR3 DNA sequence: TGTGCCAGTAGTGCCCCCGGGACTAGCGGGAGGGTTACCGGGGAGCTGTTTTTT.

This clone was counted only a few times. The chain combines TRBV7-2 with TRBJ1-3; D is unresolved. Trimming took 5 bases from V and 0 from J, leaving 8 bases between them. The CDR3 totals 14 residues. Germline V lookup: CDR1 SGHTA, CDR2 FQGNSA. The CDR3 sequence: CASSQGYSGNTIYF. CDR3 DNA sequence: TGTGCCAGCAGCCAAGGGTACTCTGGAAACACCATATATTTT. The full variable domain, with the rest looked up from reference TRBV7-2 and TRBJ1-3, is GAGVSQSPSNKVTEKGKDVELRCDPISGHTALYWYRQSLGQGLEFLIYFQGNSAPDKSGLPSDRFSAERTGGSVSTLTIQRTQQEDSAVYLCASSQGYSGNTIYFGEGSWLTVV.

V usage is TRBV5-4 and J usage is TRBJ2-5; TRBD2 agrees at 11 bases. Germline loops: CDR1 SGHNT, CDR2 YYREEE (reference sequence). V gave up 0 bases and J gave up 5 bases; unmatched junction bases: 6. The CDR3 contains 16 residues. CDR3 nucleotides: TGTGCCAGCAGCTTGGAACTAGCGGGAGACATGGAGACCCAGTACTTC. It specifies CASSLELAGDMETQYF.

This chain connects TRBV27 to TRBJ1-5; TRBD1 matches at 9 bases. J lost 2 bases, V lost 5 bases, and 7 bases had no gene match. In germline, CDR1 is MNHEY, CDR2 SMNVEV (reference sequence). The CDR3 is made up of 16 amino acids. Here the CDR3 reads CASSADRGRGNQPQHF. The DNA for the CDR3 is TGTGCCAGCAGTGCAGACAGGGGGAGAGGCAATCAGCCCCAGCATTTT.

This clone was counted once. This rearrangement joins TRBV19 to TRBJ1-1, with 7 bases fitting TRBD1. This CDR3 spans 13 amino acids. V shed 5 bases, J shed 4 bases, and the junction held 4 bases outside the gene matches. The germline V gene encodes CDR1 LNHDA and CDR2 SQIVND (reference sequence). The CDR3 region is CASSFTGVTEAFF. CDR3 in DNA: TGTGCCAGTAGTTTTACAGGGGTCACTGAAGCTTTCTTT.

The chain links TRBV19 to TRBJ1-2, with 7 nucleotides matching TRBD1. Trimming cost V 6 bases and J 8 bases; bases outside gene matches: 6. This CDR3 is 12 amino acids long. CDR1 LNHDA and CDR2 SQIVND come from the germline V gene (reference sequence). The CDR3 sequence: CASSHRGRGYTF. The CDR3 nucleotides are TGTGCCAGTAGCCACAGGGGAAGAGGCTACACCTTC.

The CDR3 DNA reads TGTGCCAGCAGCCCCCAAAGGGGAGGAGGGGGCACTGAAGCTTTCTTT. This sequence encodes CASSPQRGGGGTEAFF. V and J are TRBV7-8 and TRBJ1-1; D may be TRBD1 (6 bases). V lost 5 bases, J lost 4 bases, and 20 bases lay in between. This CDR3 contains 16 residues. Germline values: CDR1 SGHVS, CDR2 FQNEAQ.

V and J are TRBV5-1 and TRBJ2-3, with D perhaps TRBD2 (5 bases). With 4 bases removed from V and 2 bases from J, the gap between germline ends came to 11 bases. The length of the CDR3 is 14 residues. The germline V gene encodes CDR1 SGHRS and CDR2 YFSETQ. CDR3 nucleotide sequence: TGCGCCAGCAGCCCGGGGAAGCCCACAGATACGCAGTATTTT. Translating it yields CASSPGKPTDTQYF.